Listed below are T cell receptor beta chains from one sample, sequenced in a study of blood T cell repertoires in COVID-19. The data were produced by immunoSEQ multiplex PCR, yet TCRdb's version contains in-frame clones alone and is incomplete. Of nearly 55,000 clones in the sample, roughly 79% were seen once. Sequences were obtained from peripheral blood. These receptors were taken from a human donor with active or convalescent COVID-19. The donor label of this sample is uncertain. The CDR3 runs from the conserved cysteine through the conserved F or W. The order of the fields is V gene, J gene, D gene, clone size, CDR3 protein, CDR3 DNA. A D gene is named only where the DNA matches it firmly. Some rows mark clone size as missing; the rest say once, few, many or name a class of expanded clone.

v_call: TRBV4-1; j_call: TRBJ2-3; d_call: TRBD2; clone_size: NA; cdr3_aa: CASSQEGAGVTDTQYF; cdr3_nt: TGCGCCAGCAGCCAAGAAGGGGCGGGAGTGACAGATACGCAGTATTTT
v_call: TRBV18; j_call: TRBJ1-1; d_call: TRBD1; clone_size: NA; cdr3_aa: CASSPPRRGGSMNTEAFF; cdr3_nt: TGTGCCAGCTCACCCCCCCGGAGAGGGGGCTCCATGAACACTGAAGCTTTCTTT
v_call: TRBV28; j_call: TRBJ1-2; d_call: NA; clone_size: NA; cdr3_aa: CASSPTGNYGYTF; cdr3_nt: TGTGCCAGCAGTCCGACGGGGAACTATGGCTACACCTTC
v_call: TRBV7-9; j_call: TRBJ1-3; d_call: NA; clone_size: NA; cdr3_aa: CASSFGQGDGNTIYF; cdr3_nt: TGTGCCAGCAGCTTCGGCCAGGGTGATGGAAACACCATATATTTT
v_call: TRBV10-3; j_call: TRBJ2-2; d_call: TRBD2; clone_size: NA; cdr3_aa: CAISGVAGGRSGELFF; cdr3_nt: TGTGCCATCAGTGGAGTGGCGGGAGGACGCAGCGGGGAGCTGTTTTTT
v_call: TRBV18; j_call: TRBJ1-2; d_call: NA; clone_size: few; cdr3_aa: CASSPGNTGYGYTF; cdr3_nt: TGTGCCAGCTCACCCGGGAACACTGGGTATGGCTACACCTTC
v_call: TRBV7-6; j_call: TRBJ1-2; d_call: TRBD1; clone_size: NA; cdr3_aa: CASSAAGGNYGYTF; cdr3_nt: TGTGCCAGCAGCGCGGCAGGGGGTAACTATGGCTACACCTTC
v_call: TRBV7-8; j_call: TRBJ2-1; d_call: NA; clone_size: NA; cdr3_aa: CASSLPGGLRSSSYNEQFF; cdr3_nt: TGTGCCAGCAGCTTGCCAGGGGGACTCCGTTCAAGCTCCTACAATGAGCAGTTCTTC
v_call: TRBV4-1; j_call: TRBJ1-4; d_call: TRBD1; clone_size: NA; cdr3_aa: CASSRRGTGSEKLFF; cdr3_nt: TGCGCCAGCAGCCGGAGGGGGACAGGGAGTGAAAAACTGTTTTTT
v_call: TRBV5-1; j_call: TRBJ2-3; d_call: TRBD2; clone_size: NA; cdr3_aa: CASSLTLTSGSTDTQYF; cdr3_nt: TGCGCCAGCAGCTTGACCCTTACTAGCGGATCCACAGATACGCAGTATTTT
v_call: TRBV5-6; j_call: TRBJ2-4; d_call: TRBD1; clone_size: NA; cdr3_aa: CASSLQGAGKNIQYF; cdr3_nt: TGTGCCAGCAGCTTGCAGGGGGCAGGCAAAAACATTCAGTACTTC
v_call: TRBV5-4; j_call: TRBJ1-1; d_call: NA; clone_size: NA; cdr3_aa: CASTPGSPMNTEAFF; cdr3_nt: TGTGCCAGCACCCCCGGGAGTCCAATGAACACTGAAGCTTTCTTT
v_call: TRBV9; j_call: TRBJ2-5; d_call: TRBD1; clone_size: NA; cdr3_aa: CASSARAGQGLETQYF; cdr3_nt: TGTGCCAGCAGCGCCAGGGCTGGACAGGGCTTGGAGACCCAGTACTTC
v_call: TRBV14; j_call: TRBJ1-6; d_call: NA; clone_size: NA; cdr3_aa: CASSQGGSSGRQDSPLHF; cdr3_nt: TGTGCCAGCAGCCAAGGAGGGTCGTCGGGCAGGCAGGATTCACCCCTCCACTTT
v_call: TRBV28; j_call: TRBJ1-2; d_call: TRBD1; clone_size: once; cdr3_aa: CASSSGQGVGGYTF; cdr3_nt: TGTGCCAGCAGTTCAGGACAGGGGGTCGGTGGCTACACCTTC
v_call: TRBV7-9; j_call: TRBJ1-5; d_call: TRBD1; clone_size: NA; cdr3_aa: CASSSGQGASNQPQHF; cdr3_nt: TGTGCCAGCAGCTCGGGACAGGGGGCTAGCAATCAGCCCCAGCATTTT
v_call: TRBV6-5; j_call: TRBJ1-2; d_call: NA; clone_size: NA; cdr3_aa: CASSSTDRLYGYTF; cdr3_nt: TGTGCCAGCAGCTCGACAGATCGGCTCTATGGCTACACCTTC
v_call: TRBV4-1; j_call: TRBJ2-7; d_call: NA; clone_size: NA; cdr3_aa: CASSLIAASSYEQYF; cdr3_nt: TGCGCCAGCAGCCTCATAGCAGCTAGCTCCTACGAGCAGTACTTC
v_call: TRBV29-1; j_call: TRBJ1-2; d_call: TRBD1; clone_size: NA; cdr3_aa: CSVGPGTGANYGYTF; cdr3_nt: TGCAGCGTTGGCCCTGGGACAGGGGCTAACTATGGCTACACCTTC
v_call: TRBV29-1; j_call: TRBJ2-1; d_call: TRBD2; clone_size: NA; cdr3_aa: CSVGRTSGSTFHEQFF; cdr3_nt: TGCAGCGTTGGCCGGACTAGCGGGAGTACTTTTCATGAGCAGTTCTTC
v_call: TRBV24-1; j_call: TRBJ2-7; d_call: TRBD1; clone_size: NA; cdr3_aa: CATSDPGTGLSEQYF; cdr3_nt: TGTGCCACCAGTGATCCCGGGACAGGGCTTTCCGAGCAGTACTTC
v_call: TRBV11-2; j_call: TRBJ1-1; d_call: TRBD1; clone_size: NA; cdr3_aa: CASSFGTGVVRAFF; cdr3_nt: TGTGCCAGCAGCTTCGGGACAGGGGTCGTTAGGGCTTTCTTT
v_call: TRBV3-1/TRBV3-2; j_call: TRBJ2-5; d_call: NA; clone_size: once; cdr3_aa: CASSQVREFGETQYF; cdr3_nt: TGTGCCAGCAGCCAAGTCCGGGAGTTCGGGGAGACCCAGTACTTC
v_call: TRBV12-3/TRBV12-4; j_call: TRBJ2-7; d_call: NA; clone_size: NA; cdr3_aa: CASGAGGYHEQYF; cdr3_nt: TGTGCCAGCGGTGCAGGAGGGTACCACGAGCAGTACTTC
v_call: TRBV18; j_call: TRBJ2-7; d_call: TRBD2; clone_size: NA; cdr3_aa: CASAGGNEQYF; cdr3_nt: TGTGCCAGCGCCGGGGGGAACGAGCAGTACTTC
v_call: TRBV28; j_call: TRBJ1-2; d_call: NA; clone_size: NA; cdr3_aa: CASSSTLGGYGYTF; cdr3_nt: TGTGCCAGCAGTTCGACCTTAGGGGGCTATGGCTACACCTTC
v_call: TRBV6-5; j_call: TRBJ2-5; d_call: TRBD1; clone_size: NA; cdr3_aa: CASRPRDRGRETQYF; cdr3_nt: TGTGCCAGCAGACCCCGGGACAGGGGTCGAGAGACCCAGTACTTC
v_call: TRBV19; j_call: TRBJ2-7; d_call: TRBD2; clone_size: NA; cdr3_aa: CASSSGGTSQYEQYF; cdr3_nt: TGTGCCAGTAGTTCGGGGGGGACTAGTCAGTACGAGCAGTACTTC
v_call: TRBV9; j_call: TRBJ1-5; d_call: NA; clone_size: NA; cdr3_aa: CASSAGEGKVSQHF; cdr3_nt: TGTGCCAGCAGCGCGGGGGAGGGAAAGGTGTCCCAGCATTTT
v_call: TRBV9; j_call: TRBJ2-1; d_call: TRBD2; clone_size: NA; cdr3_aa: CASSNSGQDNEQFF; cdr3_nt: TGTGCCAGCAGCAATAGCGGGCAAGACAATGAGCAGTTCTTC
v_call: TRBV19; j_call: TRBJ2-2; d_call: TRBD2; clone_size: NA; cdr3_aa: CASSRTSGANTGELFF; cdr3_nt: TGTGCCAGTAGTCGGACTAGCGGGGCGAACACCGGGGAGCTGTTTTTT
v_call: TRBV12-3/TRBV12-4; j_call: TRBJ2-1; d_call: NA; clone_size: NA; cdr3_aa: CASSWREDNEQFF; cdr3_nt: TGTGCCAGCAGTTGGCGAGAGGACAATGAGCAGTTCTTC
v_call: TRBV19; j_call: TRBJ2-5; d_call: TRBD1; clone_size: NA; cdr3_aa: CASSTTGTGVETQYF; cdr3_nt: TGTGCCAGTAGTACCACCGGGACAGGGGTTGAGACCCAGTACTTC
v_call: TRBV5-6; j_call: TRBJ2-5; d_call: TRBD1; clone_size: NA; cdr3_aa: CASASIQGQETQYF; cdr3_nt: TGTGCCAGCGCGTCTATACAGGGGCAAGAGACCCAGTACTTC
v_call: TRBV5-1; j_call: TRBJ1-6; d_call: NA; clone_size: NA; cdr3_aa: CASSPMSGNNSPLHF; cdr3_nt: TGCGCCAGCAGCCCGATGTCCGGGAATAATTCACCCCTCCACTTT
v_call: TRBV10-3; j_call: TRBJ1-4; d_call: TRBD1; clone_size: NA; cdr3_aa: CAISEHGTANEKLFF; cdr3_nt: TGTGCCATCAGTGAACACGGGACAGCGAATGAAAAACTGTTTTTT
v_call: TRBV9; j_call: TRBJ2-2; d_call: TRBD2; clone_size: few; cdr3_aa: CASSATGGPLTGELFF; cdr3_nt: TGTGCCAGCAGCGCTACGGGAGGGCCGTTGACCGGGGAGCTGTTTTTT
v_call: TRBV5-1; j_call: TRBJ1-1; d_call: TRBD1; clone_size: NA; cdr3_aa: CASSLEQGANTEAFF; cdr3_nt: TGCGCCAGCAGCCTCGAACAGGGGGCGAACACTGAAGCTTTCTTT
v_call: TRBV5-1; j_call: TRBJ2-1; d_call: NA; clone_size: NA; cdr3_aa: CASSSFDEQFF; cdr3_nt: TGCGCCAGCAGCTCCTTCGATGAGCAGTTCTTC
v_call: TRBV5-4; j_call: TRBJ2-1; d_call: TRBD2; clone_size: NA; cdr3_aa: CASSGGATSGSFGEQFF; cdr3_nt: TGTGCCAGCAGCGGGGGGGCAACTAGCGGGAGTTTTGGTGAGCAGTTCTTC
v_call: TRBV19; j_call: TRBJ2-3; d_call: TRBD2; clone_size: NA; cdr3_aa: CASKLAGGPDTQYF; cdr3_nt: TGTGCCAGTAAACTAGCGGGAGGGCCAGATACGCAGTATTTT
v_call: TRBV25-1; j_call: TRBJ1-4; d_call: NA; clone_size: NA; cdr3_aa: CASSMGGRSTNEKLFF; cdr3_nt: TGTGCCAGCAGTATGGGGGGGCGGTCGACTAATGAAAAACTGTTTTTT
v_call: TRBV7-2; j_call: TRBJ2-1; d_call: TRBD2; clone_size: NA; cdr3_aa: CASSLRASGPPVNNEQFF; cdr3_nt: TGTGCCAGCAGCTTAAGGGCTAGCGGGCCTCCCGTCAATAATGAGCAGTTCTTC
v_call: TRBV28; j_call: TRBJ2-7; d_call: TRBD1; clone_size: once; cdr3_aa: CASSAGTGGGEQYF; cdr3_nt: TGTGCCAGCAGCGCGGGGACAGGGGGCGGCGAGCAGTACTTC
v_call: TRBV3-1/TRBV3-2; j_call: TRBJ1-5; d_call: TRBD1; clone_size: NA; cdr3_aa: CASSDAGQGQPQHF; cdr3_nt: TGTGCCAGCAGCGATGCGGGACAGGGCCAGCCCCAGCATTTT
v_call: TRBV6-4; j_call: TRBJ2-3; d_call: TRBD2; clone_size: NA; cdr3_aa: CASSDGLAAGDTQYF; cdr3_nt: TGTGCCAGCAGTGACGGACTAGCGGCGGGTGATACGCAGTATTTT
v_call: TRBV5-1; j_call: TRBJ1-4; d_call: TRBD1; clone_size: NA; cdr3_aa: CASSLDTGGNEKLFF; cdr3_nt: TGCGCCAGCAGCTTGGATACAGGGGGCAACGAAAAACTGTTTTTT